The present entry profiles one T cell receptor (beta chain) with its context. There are a few counts of this clonotype. Its recognized antigen is unknown. Base qualities are not recorded, but no much larger clone differs from it by a single base. This entry comes from a study of blood T cells in healthy people across ages (dated by TCRdb to about 2015). Turning to the overall study: In model experiments, template switching captured about one uniquely barcoded TCR beta cDNA molecule for every two T cells. Age-related changes in TCR beta repertoire diversity were measured in the study by deep sequencing normalized with unique cDNA molecular identifiers. The donors were divided into four age groups: young (average approximately 17 years), middle-aged (about 39), aged (around 67) and long-lived (about 79). To avoid experimental bias, donors of different ages were distributed randomly across sequencing lanes. For two donors (one aged 18 to 29 and one aged 80 or older), the study analyzed two additional independent replicas of 1 million unique cDNA reads from the same blood draw. Points the paper makes about the study in general: As age increased, observed TCR beta diversity per million T cells dropped in a roughly linear way, and a significant reduction was already evident by age about 40. Compared with the aged group, more naive CD4+ T cells, fewer expanded clones and increased TCR diversity were shown by the long-lived group, suggesting age selection. Since profiling was done on bulk unsorted PBMCs, naive and antigen-experienced compartments could not be conclusively compared. Because the CMV infection status of the donors was unknown, age-related changes in expanded clonotypes may potentially have been confounded. Estimates of total diversity based on one million sequenced T cells were regarded as lower bounds and as underestimates. There was a strong correlation between observed TCR beta diversity and the percentage of naive T cells measured by flow cytometry.

The CDR3 starts with the cysteine, ends with the phenylalanine, and has 14 residues. The only DNA kept is the CDR3, 42 bases in frame from the first base. The germline V gene gives CDR1 as MGHRA and CDR2 as YSYEKL. V was cut back by 5 bases and J by 0 bases, leaving a gap of 11 bases between them. Library construction relied on 5' RACE. The instrument given in TCRdb is Illumina HiSeq 2500. A second about 6 to 11 cycle PCR used a sample-barcoded 5' primer and a J-beta primer mix. Each TCR beta cDNA molecule received a unique molecular identifier from a template-switch 5' adaptor carrying 12 random nucleotides. Each sample yielded at least 2.5 million CDR3-containing paired-end reads. First-strand cDNA synthesis was performed from all RNA using the Mint cDNA synthesis kit, with priming by a TRBC-specific oligonucleotide. After uracil-DNA glycosylase treatment, a first 18-cycle PCR used universal primers M1SS and BC2_uni_R on all cDNA. The authors' pipeline ran thus. For normalization, 1 million high-quality reads, each with a distinct molecular identifier, were randomly selected from each sample. Reads with shared molecular identifiers were discarded instead of being binned into consensus sequences. MiTCR, with a Q25 quality threshold and the strictest error-elimination algorithm, was used for CDR3 identification, clonotype clustering and error correction. Lower-bound total TCR beta diversity was estimated with a nonparametric unseen species model using Euler transformation. TCRdb reran the public reads through fastp at Q25 and MiXCR, keeping productive beta chains. Every entry covers one CDR3 protein and lists the most common genes and DNA from its rows. In this record, the V and J calls reflect TCRdb's handling and not the investigators' own analysis. The sample data list about 1.7 million distinct CDR3 sequences, and 28% of these were observed just once. The ten most abundant clones make up roughly 8.2% of the sample.

The 35 to 40 donors, aged roughly 6 to 90 years, were systemically healthy Caucasian individuals from Russia. Each donor gave ten milliliters of peripheral blood, collected into EDTA-treated Vacutainer tubes. Ficoll-Paque density-gradient centrifugation was used to isolate PBMCs, with at least 6 million obtained per sample. Total RNA, at least 5.5 micrograms per sample, was extracted from PBMCs with Trizol reagent. Naive CD45RAhigh/CD27high T cell percentages were measured by flow cytometry on a PBMC aliquot from every donor. Recombination linked TRBV4-1 to TRBJ2-7; confidence is insufficient to name the D gene. The sample was blood. This clonotype originated in a woman aged 30 to 39 in good health. The CDR3 region: CASSSSTSSYEQYF. At the DNA level, the sequence is TGCGCCAGCAGCTCCTCGACCAGCTCCTACGAGCAGTACTTC.